One and the same sample provided the 25 T cell receptor beta chains below, sequenced in a study of blood T cell repertoires in COVID-19 (dated by TCRdb to the early 2020s). Receptor libraries were prepared by the immunoSEQ multiplex PCR assay. The immuneACCESS repertoire file appears here via TCRdb, limited to in-frame rearrangements. These files lack a portion of the clones; in checked studies, under half of the deficit traces to unresolved V genes, and the cause of the others is not known. This sample comprises 150,000 to 200,000 clones, over 75% of them detected only once. 5.6% of the sample comes from the top ten. The specimen sequenced was PBMCs or T cells enriched from blood (not recorded which). The receptors shown here come from a woman aged 40 to 50 with acute COVID-19.

The chain combines TRBV7-8 with TRBJ2-7; D gene uncertain. Germline lookup yields CDR1 SGHVS and CDR2 FQNEAQ. The CDR3 has 12 amino acids. V was shortened by 3 bases and J by 1 base, with 4 bases between the two germline ends. The CDR3 DNA sequence: TGTGCCAGCAGCTTCCCATCCTACGAGCAGTACTTC. Encoded protein: CASSFPSYEQYF.

The J gene is TRBJ1-6, the V gene TRBV5-1; TRBD1 matches at 8 bases. V shed 7 bases, J shed 5 bases, and the junction held 8 bases outside the gene matches. CDR1 is SGHRS and CDR2 is YFSETQ in the germline V gene. The CDR3 loop spans 15 amino acids. CDR3 loop: CASARTGKDNSPLHF. The CDR3 DNA follows: TGCGCCAGCGCAAGGACAGGGAAAGATAATTCACCCCTCCACTTT.

In its sample, this clone was seen once. The J gene is TRBJ1-3, the V gene TRBV5-4; 7 bases map to TRBD1. Germline V gene lookup returns CDR1 SGHNT and CDR2 YYREEE (reference sequence). V dropped 0 bases and J dropped 3; count of bases not matched to a gene: 0. CDR3 length: 14 amino acids. The CDR3: CASSLDRGGNTIYF. The DNA for the CDR3 is TGTGCCAGCAGCTTGGACAGGGGTGGAAACACCATATATTTT. The full variable domain, in which reference TRBV5-4 and TRBJ1-3 provide the parts outside the CDR3, is ETGVTQSPTHLIKTRGQQVTLRCSSQSGHNTVSWYQQALGQGPQFIFQYYREEENGRGNFPPRFSGLQFPNYSSELNVNALELDDSALYLCASSLDRGGNTIYFGEGSWLTVV.

J is TRBJ2-7 and V is TRBV7-9; TRBD2 aligns across 9 bases. Germline CDR1 SEHNR, CDR2 FQNEAQ (reference sequence). The ends lost 2 bases at V and 5 bases at J; junction bases unmatched: 4. This CDR3 comprises 14 residues. The CDR3 reads CASSLLAGGHEQYF. In DNA form, the CDR3 reads TGTGCCAGCAGCTTACTGGCGGGAGGGCACGAGCAGTACTTC. The complete variable domain, with remaining parts taken from reference TRBV7-9 and TRBJ2-7, reads DTGVSQNPRHKITKRGQNVTFRCDPISEHNRLYWYRQTLGQGPEFLTYFQNEAQLEKSRLLSDRFSAERPKGSFSTLEIQRTEQGDSAMYLCASSLLAGGHEQYFGPGTRLTVT.

This chain uses TRBV5-1 with TRBJ2-1; 12 bases match TRBD2. Losses at the gene ends were 1 base for V and 5 bases for J; bases not matched to a gene: 7. Germline V CDR1 and CDR2: SGHRS, YFSETQ. This CDR3 has 17 amino acids. The CDR3 region is CASSLRASGRVDNEQFF. For the CDR3, the DNA is TGCGCCAGCAGCTTGCGCGCTAGCGGGAGGGTGGACAATGAGCAGTTCTTC.

The chain employs TRBV11-2 and TRBJ2-1; 12 positions match TRBD2. The ends lost 5 bases at V and 3 bases at J; junction bases unmatched: 5. Germline assignment: CDR1 SGHAT and CDR2 FQNNGV. The CDR3 is made up of 16 amino acids. The CDR3 DNA reads as TGTGCCAGCAGCGGACAACTAGCGGGAGGCTACAATGAGCAGTTCTTC. Translating it yields CASSGQLAGGYNEQFF.

The rearrangement uses TRBV7-9 and TRBJ2-7; TRBD2 is a possible D gene (5 bases). Trimming cost V 0 bases and J 8 bases, with 11 bases left between them. The CDR3 has 13 amino acids. The germline V gene encodes CDR1 SEHNR and CDR2 FQNEAQ (reference sequence). The DNA for the CDR3 is TGTGCCAGCAGCTTAGCGAGGGCAGAAAAGCAGTACTTC. The encoded protein is CASSLARAEKQYF.

The rearrangement links TRBV19 to TRBJ2-2; D is unresolved. The germline V gene has CDR1 LNHDA and CDR2 SQIVND (reference sequence). The germline V and J ends were trimmed by 3 bases and 7 bases, with 15 bases remaining between them. This CDR3 comprises 15 residues. The DNA for the CDR3 is TGTGCCAGTAGTATGCGAGCCCCTGGTTTCGGGGAGCTGTTTTTT. Its translation: CASSMRAPGFGELFF.

The rearrangement joins TRBV25-1 to TRBJ2-3, with TRBD1 matching 7 bases. Germline assignment: CDR1 MGHDK and CDR2 SYGVNS. The CDR3 loop spans 14 amino acids. After removal of 5 bases from V and 3 bases from J, the junction contained 5 bases not matched to a gene. The CDR3 reads CASSTPGQTDTQYF. CDR3 in DNA: TGTGCCAGCAGTACTCCGGGACAGACAGATACGCAGTATTTT.

This rearrangement joins TRBV28 to TRBJ1-1, with unresolved D. V shed 7 bases and J shed 3 bases, with 6 bases lying between them. Per germline, CDR1 MDHEN and CDR2 SYDVKM. The CDR3 loop spans 11 amino acids. CDR3 in DNA: TGTGCCAGCACGAGGGACACTGAAGCTTTCTTT. This gives the protein CASTRDTEAFF.

The rearrangement joins TRBV6-5 to TRBJ1-6, with TRBD1 identical over 9 bases. Trimming cost V 4 bases and J 10 bases; bases outside gene matches: 11. There are 16 residues in the CDR3. The V gene's germline CDR1 is MNHEY and CDR2 SVGAGI. The CDR3 loop reads CASSLTTGGLGSPLHF. The CDR3 bases are TGTGCCAGCAGTTTAACGACAGGGGGGCTAGGGTCACCCCTCCACTTT.

V is TRBV14 and J is TRBJ2-1; 10 bases agree with TRBD2. From germline, CDR1 is SGHDN and CDR2 FVKESK. V shed 3 bases, J shed 3 bases, and the junction held 14 bases outside the gene matches. The CDR3 extends over 19 amino acids. The CDR3 DNA follows: TGTGCCAGCAGCCATGCACCGAGGGCTAGCGGGAGAGACTACAATGAGCAGTTCTTC. Protein product: CASSHAPRASGRDYNEQFF.

As for this clone: This specimen includes other DNA sequences encoding the same CDR3. The chain uses TRBV9 and TRBJ2-2; weak D call: TRBD2 (6 bases). Trimming left V 2 bases short and J 4 bases short, with 12 bases between. This CDR3 region has 15 residues. Germline CDR1 reads SGDLS; CDR2 reads YYNGEE. The chain's CDR3 is CASSVGGLGTGELFF. CDR3 nucleotides: TGTGCCAGCAGCGTCGGGGGACTTGGCACCGGGGAGCTGTTTTTT.

This chain connects TRBV7-9 to TRBJ2-1; 7 nucleotides match TRBD2. Germline V gives CDR1 SEHNR, CDR2 FQNEAQ (reference sequence). V lost 0 bases and J lost 8; bases outside the gene matches: 4. The CDR3 covers 14 residues. The CDR3 loop reads CASSLAVTSDEQFF. CDR3 nucleotides: TGTGCCAGCAGCTTAGCCGTTACTAGCGATGAGCAGTTCTTC.

The chain uses TRBV7-9 and TRBJ2-1; D is uncertain. Germline loops: CDR1 SEHNR, CDR2 FQNEAQ (reference sequence). Trimming took 7 bases from V and 5 from J, leaving 15 bases between them. The CDR3 sequence is 14 residues long. CDR3 nucleotide sequence: TGTGCCAGCACCCTCTATTCGGTGAACAATGAGCAGTTCTTC. It translates to CASTLYSVNNEQFF.

The chain carries TRBV19 and TRBJ1-1; TRBD1 matches 7 bases. This CDR3 contains 17 residues. Trimming at V came to 4 bases and at J to 4 bases, leaving 15 bases not matched to a gene. Germline CDR1 LNHDA, CDR2 SQIVND (reference sequence). The CDR3 nucleotides are TGTGCCAGTAGTACCCTTTGGACAGGCTTAAACCCCACTGAAGCTTTCTTT. Encoded protein: CASSTLWTGLNPTEAFF.

The V call is TRBV10-1, the J call TRBJ1-6; D unclear. The CDR3 has 14 residues. V lost 2 bases to trimming and J lost 5 bases, with 7 bases between them. Germline loops: CDR1 WNHNN, CDR2 SYGVQD (reference sequence). CDR3 coding DNA: TGCGCCAGCAGTGAGGGGAGACATAATTCACCCCTCCACTTT. It codes for CASSEGRHNSPLHF.

The chain recombines TRBV5-8 with TRBJ2-7; TRBD1 is a possible D gene (6 bases). The CDR3 length is 12 residues. The germline V gene encodes CDR1 SGHTS and CDR2 YDEGEE. The V end was cut by 4 bases, the J end by 6 bases, with 11 bases between. CDR3 DNA sequence: TGTGCCAGCAGCCGCTGGACAGTCGAGCAGTACTTC. This codes for CASSRWTVEQYF.

This clone was observed once. The chain links TRBV18 to TRBJ1-5; no clear D gene. The V end lost 2 bases, the J end lost 0 bases, and 8 bases lay between the germline ends. The CDR3 has 15 amino acids. The germline V gene encodes CDR1 KGHSH and CDR2 LQKENI. The CDR3 DNA follows: TGTGCCAGCTCACCAGCAGTAAATAGCAATCAGCCCCAGCATTTT. Translated: CASSPAVNSNQPQHF.

The CDR3 reads CASSFLAGSVGGYTF. Written as DNA, the CDR3 is TGTGCCAGCAGCTTCTTGGCAGGCTCAGTGGGCGGCTACACCTTC. The chain joins TRBV5-6 to TRBJ1-2; D is unresolved. The length of the CDR3 is 15 residues. Germline CDR1 is SGHDT and CDR2 is YYEEEE. With 2 bases removed from V and 8 bases from J, the gap between germline ends came to 19 bases.

This chain uses TRBV2 with TRBJ1-2; TRBD1 matches at 9 bases. Trimming cost V 3 bases and J 6 bases; bases outside gene matches: 2. Per the germline V gene, CDR1 is SNHLY and CDR2 is FYNNEI. This CDR3 is 13 amino acids long. The CDR3: CASSDTGGNGYTF. The CDR3 DNA sequence: TGTGCCAGCAGTGACACAGGGGGCAATGGCTACACCTTC.

This clone was counted between two and nine times. The chain uses TRBV18 and TRBJ2-7; the match to TRBD1 covers 7 bases. The CDR3 has 16 residues. V lost 0 bases to trimming and J lost 2 bases; unmatched junction nucleotides: 7. From germline, CDR1 is KGHSH and CDR2 LQKENI. The CDR3 protein is CASSPPRQGGTYEQYF. CDR3 in DNA: TGTGCCAGCTCACCACCTCGACAGGGTGGGACCTACGAGCAGTACTTC.

The rearrangement links TRBV19 to TRBJ2-1; 15 bases agree with TRBD2. Germline V CDR1 and CDR2: LNHDA, SQIVND (reference sequence). The CDR3 has 14 amino acids. The J segment lost 9 bases and the V segment lost 5 bases, leaving 2 bases of the junction unmatched. The CDR3 nucleotides are TGTGCCAGTAGTTCGGGACTAGCGGGGGGTGAGCAGTTCTTC. Its protein product is CASSSGLAGGEQFF.

The chain carries TRBV7-6 and TRBJ2-1; 9 bases fit TRBD1. V gave up 6 bases and J gave up 5 bases; unmatched junction bases: 8. The CDR3 sequence is 15 residues long. CDR1 and CDR2 (germline): SGHVS, FNYEAQ. This chain's CDR3 is CASSLGDRDHNEQFF. CDR3 DNA: TGTGCCAGCAGTCTCGGGGACAGGGACCACAATGAGCAGTTCTTC.

This clone was seen a few times. V is TRBV4-1 and J is TRBJ1-2; D is perhaps TRBD1 (5 bases). The CDR3 is made up of 14 amino acids. V was pared by 0 bases and J by 7 bases, with 12 bases between. Germline V gene lookup returns CDR1 MGHRA and CDR2 YSYEKL. The CDR3 nucleotides are TGCGCCAGCAGCCAAGATCGCAGGGTGGGTGGCTACACCTTC. It is translated as CASSQDRRVGGYTF.